This TCR beta chain was profiled in a study of cytomegalovirus exposure and HLA in healthy donors. Findings and limits, study-wide: A link between a missense DCLRE1C variant and TCR beta V- and J-gene trimming emerged from a later analysis.

Amplification used 60 Vbeta primers and 13 Jbeta primers. The method was immunoSEQ multiplex PCR; TCRdb's version includes in-frame clones alone and lacks a portion of them. The profile shows about 210,000 clones, more than 75% of them singletons. The CDR3 length is 14 residues. Germline V CDR1 and CDR2: GTSNPN, SVGIG (reference sequence). The V end lost 5 bases, the J end lost 2 bases, and 14 bases lay between the germline ends. Healthy donors of bone marrow made up the group. Turning to this clone: Its specificity is unknown.

This receptor was taken from a middle-aged man in good health and CMV-seropositive. Sequencing used PBMCs. J is TRBJ2-3 and V is TRBV30; possibly TRBD2 for D (6 bases). For the CDR3, the DNA is TGTGCCTGGGGAGGGGCAGGGTTCACAGATACGCAGTATTTT. It codes for CAWGGAGFTDTQYF.